Each of the 17 T cell receptor beta chains below was sequenced from the same sample in a study of T cell responses to AZD1222 COVID-19 vaccine. Profiled with immunoSEQ multiplex PCR; TCRdb holds only in-frame clones, not every one. The sample holds around 110,000 clones, about 90% seen once. The sample in question was peripheral blood, obtained 28 days after the second AZD1222 dose. The receptors here all came from an adult who received the AZD1222 COVID-19 vaccine.

This chain uses TRBV4-1 with TRBJ1-2, with D tentatively TRBD1 (6 bases). Deletions cut 1 base from V and 0 bases from J, with 6 bases between. The germline CDR1 and CDR2 sequences are MGHRA and YSYEKL. CDR3 size: 14 residues. As DNA, the CDR3 is TGCGCCAGCAGCCAAGGGACAGCTAACTATGGCTACACCTTC. Protein: CASSQGTANYGYTF.

The CDR3 DNA sequence: TGCGCCAGCAGCCAAGAATTCGTTGCAGGGCTTGTGAACACCGGGGAGCTGTTTTTT. It translates to CASSQEFVAGLVNTGELFF. This chain joins TRBV4-1 and TRBJ2-2; a weak D match, TRBD1 (5 bases). Deletions cut 0 bases from V and 1 base from J, with 18 bases between. CDR1 and CDR2 from the germline V gene are MGHRA and YSYEKL. This CDR3 comprises 19 residues.

The rearrangement joins TRBV28 to TRBJ1-4, with D possibly matching TRBD1 (5 bases). With 4 bases removed from V and 1 base from J, the gap between germline ends came to 13 bases. Germline V CDR1 and CDR2: MDHEN, SYDVKM. The CDR3 totals 16 residues. The DNA for the CDR3 is TGTGCCAGCAGTTCCCAGGGTGTAGAAACTAATGAAAAACTGTTTTTT. It specifies CASSSQGVETNEKLFF.

This rearrangement joins TRBV10-3 to TRBJ2-3; 8 nucleotides match TRBD1. Germline values: CDR1 ENHRY, CDR2 SYGVKD. CDR3 length: 13 amino acids. V was pared by 4 bases and J by 5 bases, with 2 bases of the junction left unmatched. The CDR3 protein is CAISVQGGDTQYF. The CDR3 coding sequence is TGTGCCATCAGTGTACAGGGGGGAGATACGCAGTATTTT.

J is TRBJ2-7 and V is TRBV9; 11 nucleotides agree with TRBD1. Trimming cost V 3 bases and J 1 base; bases outside gene matches: 3. The CDR3 spans 15 residues. Germline values: CDR1 SGDLS, CDR2 YYNGEE. In DNA, the CDR3 is TGTGCCAGCAGCGGCGGACAGGGGGCGTCCTACGAGCAGTACTTC. Translation gives CASSGGQGASYEQYF.

The chain recombines TRBV6-6 with TRBJ1-1; tentatively, D is TRBD1 (5 bases). Trimming took off 7 bases at V and 4 bases at J, with 19 bases between the two ends. The length of the CDR3 is 15 residues. From germline, CDR1 is MNHNY and CDR2 SVGAGI (reference sequence). The CDR3 protein is CASTRGRGLGTEAFF. CDR3 DNA: TGTGCCAGCACCCGAGGGAGGGGCCTAGGCACTGAAGCTTTCTTT.

V gene TRBV18 combines with J gene TRBJ1-5; maybe TRBD1 (5 bases). Germline assignment: CDR1 KGHSH and CDR2 LQKENI. The V gene lost 5 bases and the J gene lost 0 bases, with 20 bases spanning the gap. CDR3 length: 18 residues. CDR3 sequence (DNA): TGTGCCAGCTCAACAGACAGCCTCCCCACTTATAGCAATCAGCCCCAGCATTTT. It encodes CASSTDSLPTYSNQPQHF.

The rearrangement links TRBV9 to TRBJ2-1; TRBD2 might be the D (7 bases). This CDR3 spans 16 amino acids. In germline, CDR1 is SGDLS, CDR2 YYNGEE. The germline V and J ends were trimmed by 4 bases and 9 bases, with 23 bases remaining between them. In nucleotides, the CDR3 is TGTGCCAGCAGCCCGGAGGGGGGGTTAGGGGGAGGTGAGCAGTTCTTC. Translated, it gives CASSPEGGLGGGEQFF.

The J gene is TRBJ2-2, the V gene TRBV28; D not resolved. V was clipped by 5 bases and J by 7 bases, with 8 bases between them. Germline CDR1 reads MDHEN; CDR2 reads SYDVKM. There are 12 residues in the CDR3. CDR3 protein: CASSAGIGELFF. Here the CDR3 DNA reads TGTGCCAGCAGTGCTGGTATCGGGGAGCTGTTTTTT.

This chain uses TRBV28 with TRBJ1-5; D perhaps matches TRBD1 (5 bases). This CDR3 region has 17 residues. Germline CDR1 reads MDHEN; CDR2 reads SYDVKM. The V end lost 4 bases, the J end lost 2 bases, and 18 bases lay between the germline ends. As DNA, the CDR3 is TGTGCCAGCAGTTCACCCGGGAATCCGGGGGGCAATCAGCCCCAGCATTTT. Amino acids: CASSSPGNPGGNQPQHF. Full variable domain (rest looked up from reference TRBV28 and TRBJ1-5): DVKVTQSSRYLVKRTGEKVFLECVQDMDHENMFWYRQDPGLGLRLIYFSYDVKMKEKGDIPEGYSVSREKKERFSLILESASTNQTSMYLCASSSPGNPGGNQPQHFGDGTRLSIL.

The chain links TRBV6-5 to TRBJ1-2; unclear D gene. The V gene's germline CDR1 is MNHEY and CDR2 SVGAGI. V was pared by 5 bases and J by 4 bases, with 14 bases between. The CDR3 has 14 amino acids. The CDR3 protein is CASSNEGFFYGYTF. CDR3 sequence (DNA): TGTGCCAGCAGTAACGAAGGGTTTTTCTATGGCTACACCTTC.

The chain recombines TRBV2 with TRBJ2-1, with 8 bases fitting TRBD2. In germline, CDR1 is SNHLY, CDR2 FYNNEI. The CDR3 has 15 residues. The ends lost 7 bases at V and 0 bases at J; junction bases unmatched: 5. In DNA, the CDR3 is TGTGCCAGCAAAACGGGGGGGCGCTCCTACAATGAGCAGTTCTTC. Its protein product is CASKTGGRSYNEQFF.

This sequence joins TRBV25-1 and TRBJ1-1; 7 bases line up with TRBD1. V was clipped by 6 bases and J by 10 bases; unmatched bases: 2. The CDR3 contains 10 residues. Per the germline V gene, CDR1 is MGHDK and CDR2 is SYGVNS. CDR3 sequence: CASSRGSAFF. As DNA, the CDR3 is TGTGCCAGCAGCAGGGGGTCAGCTTTCTTT.

V and J are TRBV19 and TRBJ1-5, with a possible D match to TRBD1 (5 bases). Germline assignment: CDR1 LNHDA and CDR2 SQIVND (reference sequence). Trimming left V 9 bases short and J 0 bases short, with 15 bases between. The CDR3 length is 15 residues. The CDR3 sequence is CASSPSGFSNQPQHF. The CDR3 nucleotides read TGTGCCAGCAGTCCTTCAGGGTTTAGCAATCAGCCCCAGCATTTT.

This chain joins TRBV28 and TRBJ2-7, with D perhaps TRBD2 (5 bases). The CDR3 totals 15 residues. Germline V CDR1 and CDR2: MDHEN, SYDVKM. The V and J ends lost 7 bases and 0 bases respectively, with 16 bases between them. CDR3 in amino acids: CASTPAAEGSYEQYF. DNA for the CDR3: TGTGCCAGCACTCCGGCGGCAGAGGGCTCCTACGAGCAGTACTTC.

The V and J genes are TRBV12-1 and TRBJ2-1; TRBD2, the table's D call, lacks a check against the DNA. TRBV12-1 is annotated as a pseudogene. The CDR3 covers 13 residues. The CDR3 DNA reads as TGTGCCAGCATCCGCTGGCGGGAGGTGGTGCAGTTCTTC. Translated, it gives CASIRWREVVQFF.

V and J are TRBV27 and TRBJ2-7; tentative D call: TRBD2 (5 bases). V lost 6 bases to trimming and J lost 2 bases, with 20 bases between them. The CDR3 has 16 residues. Germline lookup yields CDR1 MNHEY and CDR2 SMNVEV (reference sequence). The CDR3 DNA sequence: TGTGCCAGCAGGCCTCTTCGGGGTAGCGTTACCTACGAGCAGTACTTC. Amino acid sequence: CASRPLRGSVTYEQYF.